This T cell receptor (beta chain) was profiled in a study of T-cell reconstitution after alpha-beta-depleted transplantation in children. The CDR3 sequence is 15 residues long. V trimming: 6 bases; J trimming: 2 bases; junction bases outside the gene matches: 3. This clonotype was observed a few times. Unique molecular identifiers were used in preparing the TCRbeta library. TCRdb reprocessed the PCR reads via MiXCR and lists one record per CDR3 protein. The table lists 200,000 to 250,000 distinct CDR3 sequences, around 9.2% of them singletons, with less than 40% in the top ten. This specimen was PBMCs, mostly from graft donor cells, taken 360 days after TCRalphabeta/CD19-depleted stem cell transplant. J is TRBJ1-3 and V is TRBV12-3 or TRBV12-4, with 11 nucleotides matching TRBD1. The TCR was taken from a male patient between 2 and 15 years old who had a stem cell transplant for acute myeloid leukemia, so the T cells may come from the graft donor. CDR3 protein: CASRSDRGPGNTIYF. CDR3 DNA sequence: TGTGCCAGCAGATCGGACAGGGGGCCTGGAAACACCATATATTTT.